Listed here is a single T cell receptor (beta chain). Its matching antigen is unknown. These data are taken from a study of T cell responses to AZD1222 COVID-19 vaccine. Generated by immunoSEQ multiplex PCR, the TCRdb table keeps only in-frame clones and is missing some. The repertoire holds 90,000 to 150,000 clones, with approximately 86% as singletons. Study results and limitations: After the peak T cell response, and only then, were repertoires sampled. A rise in Spike-specific TCR breadth and depth followed two AZD1222 doses. Most donors were white British, females outnumbered males, and clonal diversity was possibly underestimated. Spike was spanned by vaccine-associated CD4 TCRs, which were dominant at 160-218 and 743-854.

This CDR3 is 13 amino acids long. In germline, CDR1 is MNHNY, CDR2 SVGAGI (reference sequence). Trimming removed 11 bases from V and 4 bases from J; junction bases left unmatched: 11. The TCR was taken from an adult in good health. The V gene is TRBV6-6, the J gene TRBJ2-7, with TRBD2 identical over 7 bases. Material: peripheral blood, obtained on day 0 of AZD1222 vaccination. The CDR3 bases are TGTGCCGGACGGGGGGAGGGCCGATACGAGCAGTACTTC. Translation gives CAGRGEGRYEQYF.